This T cell receptor (beta chain) is from a study of OX40 agonist ivuxolimab in advanced cancers. The study in broad terms: Ivuxolimab was a fully human IgG2 agonistic monoclonal antibody targeting the costimulatory receptor OX40 (CD134). Intravenous ivuxolimab was administered to patients every 2 weeks at six dose levels: 0.01, 0.1, 0.3, 1.5, 3 and 10 mg/kg. Of the 52 patients in dose escalation, about 20 had hepatocellular carcinoma, some 15 had melanoma, 9 had renal cell carcinoma and 9 had head and neck cancer. The dose-escalation cohort was about 83% male with a mean age of around 62 years, ranging from roughly 23 to 90. Patients were allowed to have had prior anti-PD-1, anti-PD-L1 or anti-CTLA-4 therapy, and around 41% of the dose-escalation patients had previously received checkpoint inhibitors. Partial responses occurred in three dose-escalation patients, of whom one had hepatocellular carcinoma and two had cutaneous melanoma. Peripheral TCRbeta sequencing aimed to test whether ivuxolimab altered TCR sequence diversity and caused clonal T-cell expansion. The paper covers the monotherapy dose-escalation part of the phase I ivuxolimab trial, which included N = 52 patients. Study-level results and caveats: At doses of 0.1 to 3.0 mg/kg, clonal expansion of both CD4+ and CD8+ blood T cells was observed from baseline to week 6. Partial responders in the 0.1-3.0 mg/kg groups had among the lowest normalized peripheral clonal expansion, especially among CD8+ T cells. Low levels of normalized T-cell clonal expansion were also seen in some patients who did not respond. On average, CD8+ T cells showed more expanded clones than CD4+ T cells after ivuxolimab. The antigen specificity of the peripheral T cells that underwent clonal expansion was not determined.

The germline V gene gives CDR1 as MNHEY and CDR2 as SVGAGI. Trimming takes 7 bases from V and 5 bases from J, and the germline ends sit 15 bases apart. From cysteine to phenylalanine, the CDR3 is 14 amino acids long. Only the CDR3 DNA is retained, 42 bases long and in frame from the first base. Comment on this clone: It lacks a known antigen. No base quality values were provided; no much bigger clone lies one nucleotide off.

For sequencing of the TCRbeta CDR3 region, genomic DNA was extracted from the sorted cells. The immunoSEQ Assay was used to sequence the TCRbeta CDR3 regions. The table comes from immuneACCESS by way of TCRdb, which keeps in-frame sequences with V and J called. Part of the clones is missing from these tables; in studies checked, under half for an unresolved V gene and the rest for unknown reasons. For this sample there are 77,000 or so clones; around 85% appear just once. The top ten hold roughly 2.3% of the sample. The trial excluded patients who had a history of autoimmune disease or were on systemic immunosuppression. Peripheral blood for TCR sequencing was collected from all dose cohorts at baseline, on cycle 4 day 1, and on cycle 7 day 1. Samples were obtained from an open-label, multicenter, first-in-human phase I dose-escalation trial of ivuxolimab. Adults with locally advanced or metastatic head and neck squamous cell, hepatocellular, melanoma or renal cell carcinoma were enrolled in the trial. Before TCR sequencing, CD4+ T cells and CD8+ T cells from peripheral blood were sorted into separate populations.

Sequenced material: CD4+ or CD8+ T cells sorted from blood, taken in a trial of the OX40 agonist ivuxolimab. The receptor's source is an adult with an advanced solid tumor such as melanoma, head and neck, liver or kidney cancer. The V gene is TRBV6-5 and the J gene is TRBJ1-5; 6 matching bases give a weak D call of TRBD1. The sequenced DNA: TGTGCCAGCAAAGCGGACAGAAAGGATCAGCCCCAGCATTTT. Its translation is CASKADRKDQPQHF.